The present T cell receptor beta chain was sequenced within a study of a mutant IDH1 vaccine in newly diagnosed glioma (dated by TCRdb to about 2021). For the study in its entirety: Of the approximately 34 treated patients, around 62% were male and around 38% were female, and a mean age of around 40 years was recorded. Before enrollment, most patients had been given radiochemotherapy with temozolomide as standard therapy, while the rest had received either radiotherapy alone or temozolomide alone. Peripheral blood samples were drawn at six visits, namely V03 (baseline), V05, V07, V10, V12 and V13. Longitudinal TCRB deep sequencing was done for some 25 treated patients, wherever samples were available for exploratory analyses. Here is what the overall study found, with its caveats: PBMC samples for TCRB deep sequencing were selected based on availability. Pseudoprogression appeared unrelated to alterations in the top peripheral T cell clonotypes detected by TCRB sequencing. The authors stated that sample limitations prevented analyses of patient blood samples from being reproduced. Across multiple MHC alleles, vaccine-induced immune responses were seen in approximately 93% of patients.

Receptors were amplified or captured by the immunoSEQ multiplex PCR assay. Rearranged TCR beta chain sequences were amplified using the hsTCRB Kit according to the manufacturer's protocol. Sequencing of TCRB libraries was carried out on an Illumina MiSeq. In the original analysis: Demultiplexing, trimming and gene mapping were performed with the kit vendor's proprietary platform. Imported from immuneACCESS, the table was reduced by TCRdb to in-frame sequences with V and J called. These copies leave out some clones; in studies compared against another copy, an unresolved V gene accounts for under half, and the cause of the remainder is not known. V, J and clone size reflect that table, while D and trimming were determined from the DNA. The sample records about 92,000 clones, roughly four fifths of which are singletons. The ten most abundant clones make up around 7% of the sample. As regards this clone: Its antigen target is currently unknown. No clone much larger than this one lies a single base away; base qualities are absent.

The time point label for this specimen denotes: baseline, week 1 (first vaccination visit). The treatment or condition label for this specimen denotes: pre-vaccination baseline after standard-of-care therapy. Donors had newly diagnosed WHO grade 3 or 4 IDH1-mutant astrocytomas with loss of nuclear ATRX. The samples were drawn from NOA16, a multicentre, single-arm, open-label phase I trial in Germany that tested a mutant IDH1 peptide vaccine in humans for the first time. For immunogenicity testing, the blood drawn at visit V03 was used as the baseline sample. Genomic DNA for TCRB sequencing was extracted from EDTA blood using the DNeasy Blood and Tissue Kit. From the cysteine through the phenylalanine, the CDR3 covers 14 amino acids. CDR3 DNA is the only sequence kept; it has 42 bases, read in frame from the first base. CDR1 and CDR2 (SGHRS, YFSETQ) derive from the germline V gene. Trimming at the junction amounts to 1 base on V and 6 bases on J, and the germline ends lie 13 bases apart.

The source is a woman aged 45-60 years with glioma. The chain employs TRBV5-1 and TRBJ1-1; perhaps TRBD1 is the D gene, with 6 bases matching. Material: PBMCs, obtained from a glioma patient treated with radiotherapy, temozolomide or both. CDR3 region: CASSLTGGLAEAFF. DNA sequence: TGCGCCAGCAGCTTGACGGGGGGGCTCGCTGAAGCTTTCTTT.